This T cell receptor (beta chain) was documented in a study of blood T cell repertoires in COVID-19. Study-level background: Acute-phase and convalescent COVID-19 samples originated in the United States, Italy and Spain. The cDNA or gDNA used as material had been derived from T cells, B-cell-depleted T cells, or PBMCs.

Using immunoSEQ multiplex PCR, the repertoire was profiled, and TCRdb retains in-frame clones only, with some absent. The sample includes 310,000 or so clones, about four fifths seen only once; the top ten take roughly 1.2%. This CDR3 region has 18 residues. Trimming at V came to 4 bases and at J to 4 bases, leaving 14 bases not matched to a gene. In germline, CDR1 is SGDLS, CDR2 YYNGEE. The receptor's source is a woman between 45 and 60 years old with acute or convalescent COVID-19. Sequenced sample: peripheral blood. The chain employs TRBV9 and TRBJ1-4, with 9 nucleotides matching TRBD1. CDR3 loop: CASSKGTGPLLINEKLFF. The CDR3 DNA reads TGTGCCAGCAGCAAGGGGACAGGGCCCCTACTAATTAATGAAAAACTGTTTTTT.